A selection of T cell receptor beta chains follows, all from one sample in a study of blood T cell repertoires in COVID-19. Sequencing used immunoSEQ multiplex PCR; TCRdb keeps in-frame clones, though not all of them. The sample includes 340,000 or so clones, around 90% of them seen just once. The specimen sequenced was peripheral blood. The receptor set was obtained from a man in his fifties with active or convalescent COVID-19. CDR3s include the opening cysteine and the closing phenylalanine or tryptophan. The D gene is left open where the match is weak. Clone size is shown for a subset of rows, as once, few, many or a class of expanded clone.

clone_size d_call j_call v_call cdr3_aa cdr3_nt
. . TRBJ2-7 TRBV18 CASSPLGRSEQYF TGTGCCAGCTCACCGCTAGGGAGGAGCGAGCAGTACTTC
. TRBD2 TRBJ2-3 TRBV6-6 CASSVSGATDTQYF TGTGCCAGCAGTGTTAGCGGGGCCACAGATACGCAGTATTTT
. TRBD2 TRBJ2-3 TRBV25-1 CASKAGTSGSVSTDTQYF TGTGCCAGCAAGGCCGGGACTAGCGGGAGCGTAAGCACAGATACGCAGTATTTT
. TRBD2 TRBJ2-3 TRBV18 CASSRLAGGPGDTQYF TGTGCCAGCTCACGGTTAGCGGGGGGGCCCGGTGATACGCAGTATTTT
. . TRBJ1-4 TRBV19 CASSPHLDIGTNEKLFF TGTGCCAGTAGTCCCCACCTGGACATCGGAACTAATGAAAAACTGTTTTTT
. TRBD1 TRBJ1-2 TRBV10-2 CASSVEDRGNGYTF TGCGCCAGCAGTGTGGAGGACAGGGGAAATGGCTACACCTTC
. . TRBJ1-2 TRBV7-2 CASSASGLTMGYTF TGTGCCAGCAGCGCCTCCGGCCTAACTATGGGCTACACCTTC
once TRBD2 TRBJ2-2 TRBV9 CASTYQLAGTGELFF TGTGCCAGCACCTACCAACTAGCGGGCACCGGGGAGCTGTTTTTT
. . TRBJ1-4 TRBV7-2 CASSLDREATNEKLFF TGTGCCAGCAGCTTGGATAGGGAGGCAACTAATGAAAAACTGTTTTTT
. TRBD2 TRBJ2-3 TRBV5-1 CASSLPSGVTDTQYF TGCGCCAGCAGCTTGCCTAGCGGGGTCACAGATACGCAGTATTTT
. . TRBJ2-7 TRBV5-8 CASSAGPHSYEQYF TGTGCCAGCAGCGCGGGACCCCACTCCTACGAGCAGTACTTC
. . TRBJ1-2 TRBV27 CASSLDGQGYGYTF TGTGCCAGCAGTTTAGACGGGCAGGGCTATGGCTACACCTTC
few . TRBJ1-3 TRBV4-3 CASSLFSGNTIYF TGCGCCAGCAGTCTGTTCTCTGGAAACACCATATATTTT
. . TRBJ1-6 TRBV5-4 CASSFQGYNSPLHF TGTGCCAGCAGCTTTCAGGGCTATAATTCACCCCTCCACTTT
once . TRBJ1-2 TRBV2 CASSDGQGNYGYTF TGTGCCAGCAGTGACGGGCAGGGCAACTATGGCTACACCTTC
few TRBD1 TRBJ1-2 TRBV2 CASSVRQGSGGYTF TGTGCCAGCAGTGTGAGACAGGGGTCCGGTGGCTACACCTTC
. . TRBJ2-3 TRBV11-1 CASSSRSFSTDTQYF TGTGCCAGCAGCTCCCGTAGTTTTAGCACAGATACGCAGTATTTT
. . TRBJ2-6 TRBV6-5 CASRQRSGANVLTF TGTGCCAGCAGGCAGCGCTCTGGGGCCAACGTCCTGACTTTC
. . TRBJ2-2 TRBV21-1 CASSPQRDRELGTGELFF TGTGCCAGCAGCCCCCAAAGGGACAGGGAGTTGGGAACCGGGGAGCTGTTTTTT
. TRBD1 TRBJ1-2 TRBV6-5 CASSYPDRRDGYTF TGTGCCAGCAGTTATCCGGACAGGAGAGATGGCTACACCTTC
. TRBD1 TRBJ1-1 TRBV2 CASSEQGALNTEAFF TGTGCCAGCAGTGAACAGGGGGCGCTGAACACTGAAGCTTTCTTT
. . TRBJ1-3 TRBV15 CATSRDFTAGNTIYF TGTGCCACCAGCAGAGATTTCACTGCTGGAAACACCATATATTTT
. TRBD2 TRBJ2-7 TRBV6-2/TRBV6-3 CASSYASGGSYEQYF TGTGCCAGCAGTTACGCTAGCGGGGGCTCCTACGAGCAGTACTTC
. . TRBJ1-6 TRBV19 CASSTSGQRNYNSPLHF TGTGCCAGTAGTACCTCCGGACAGCGAAACTATAATTCACCCCTCCACTTT
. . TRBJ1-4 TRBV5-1 CASSGGEGEKLFF TGCGCCAGCAGCGGAGGGGAGGGTGAAAAACTGTTTTTT
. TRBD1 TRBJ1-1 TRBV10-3 CAISESGTGGGGTEAFF TGTGCCATCAGTGAGTCTGGGACAGGGGGCGGTGGCACTGAAGCTTTCTTT
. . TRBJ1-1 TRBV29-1 CSVEDWGGNTEAFF TGCAGCGTTGAAGATTGGGGGGGAAACACTGAAGCTTTCTTT
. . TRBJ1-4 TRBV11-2 CASSLAPKGGEKLFF TGTGCCAGCAGCTTAGCCCCCAAGGGGGGGGAAAAACTGTTTTTT
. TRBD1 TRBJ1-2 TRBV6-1 CASSERGQSYGYTF TGTGCCAGCAGTGAAAGGGGGCAGTCCTATGGCTACACCTTC
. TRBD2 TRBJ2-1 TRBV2 CASSWTSGRDEQFF TGTGCCAGCAGTTGGACTAGCGGGAGAGATGAGCAGTTCTTC
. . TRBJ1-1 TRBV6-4 CASRINAGANTEAFF TGTGCCAGCAGGATAAACGCAGGGGCGAACACTGAAGCTTTCTTT
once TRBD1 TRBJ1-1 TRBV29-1 CSVEEDRANTEAFF TGCAGCGTTGAAGAAGACAGGGCGAACACTGAAGCTTTCTTT
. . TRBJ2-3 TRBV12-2 CASRPGGLAARDTQYF TGTGCAAGTCGCCCGGGTGGACTAGCGGCGAGGGATACGCAGTATTTT
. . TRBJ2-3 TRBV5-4 CASSLETGSTDTQYF TGTGCCAGCAGCTTGGAAACGGGGAGTACAGATACGCAGTATTTT
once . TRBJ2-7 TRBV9 CASSLTGTSYEQYF TGTGCCAGCAGCCTAACCGGGACATCCTACGAGCAGTACTTC
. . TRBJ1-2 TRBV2 CASSPSDMFNYGYTF TGTGCCAGCAGCCCCTCGGACATGTTTAACTATGGCTACACCTTC
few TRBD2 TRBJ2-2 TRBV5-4 CASSLLAAMNTGELFF TGTGCCAGCAGCTTACTAGCGGCCATGAACACCGGGGAGCTGTTTTTT
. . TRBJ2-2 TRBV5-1 CASSLRPGTGAREPFF TGCGCCAGCAGCTTGAGGCCGGGAACCGGGGCCCGGGAGCCGTTTTTT
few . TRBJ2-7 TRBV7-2 CASSLDPSSYEQYF TGTGCCAGCAGCTTAGATCCTAGCTCCTACGAGCAGTACTTC
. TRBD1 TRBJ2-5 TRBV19 CASSRDRGETQYF TGTGCCAGTAGTAGGGACAGGGGAGAGACCCAGTACTTC
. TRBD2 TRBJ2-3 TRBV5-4 CASSLGLAGGPNTQYF TGTGCCAGCAGCCTCGGACTAGCGGGAGGGCCAAATACGCAGTATTTT
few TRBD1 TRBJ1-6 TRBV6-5 CASRQGSHYNSPLHF TGTGCCAGCAGACAGGGGTCTCATTATAATTCACCCCTCCACTTT
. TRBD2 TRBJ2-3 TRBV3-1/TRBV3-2 CASSLLLAGGPDTQYF TGTGCCAGCAGCCTCCTCCTCGCGGGAGGGCCGGATACGCAGTATTTT
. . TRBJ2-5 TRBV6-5 CASRAGLADQETQYF TGTGCCAGCAGGGCGGGGTTGGCGGACCAAGAGACCCAGTACTTC
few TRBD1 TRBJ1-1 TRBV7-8 CASSSTGGGITEAFF TGTGCCAGCAGCTCCACAGGGGGCGGAATCACTGAAGCTTTCTTT
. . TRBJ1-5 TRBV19 CASSPNGRDYQPQHF TGTGCCAGTAGCCCTAACGGCAGGGACTATCAGCCCCAGCATTTT
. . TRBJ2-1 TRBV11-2 CASSREGGGYNEQFF TGTGCCAGCAGCCGCGAGGGAGGGGGGTACAATGAGCAGTTCTTC
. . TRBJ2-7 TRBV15 CATSLGRREFGEQYF TGTGCCACCAGCTTAGGACGACGGGAGTTCGGCGAGCAGTACTTC
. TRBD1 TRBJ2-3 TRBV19 CASSRDRRDTQYF TGTGCCAGTAGCCGGGACAGGAGAGATACGCAGTATTTT
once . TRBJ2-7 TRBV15 CATSRDMGAGAYEQYF TGTGCCACCAGCAGAGATATGGGGGCAGGGGCCTACGAGCAGTACTTC